A selection of T cell receptor beta chains follows, all from one sample in a study of blood T cell repertoires in COVID-19. Some clones are missing from TCRdb's copy, which holds only in-frame ones; the method was immunoSEQ multiplex PCR. Of some 210,000 clones listed, approximately 89% were seen once; the top ten hold 4% to 5.5%. Sequencing was carried out using peripheral blood. The receptors were gathered from a woman aged 40-49 years with acute or convalescent COVID-19. CDR3s leave out the opening cysteine and the closing phenylalanine or tryptophan.

v_gene | len | CDR3aa
TRBV4-1 | 15 | ASSQEEWGSTNTEAF
TRBV19 | 15 | ASRLIGQGAREEKLF
TRBV12-3/TRBV12-4 | 11 | ASSFTGDYGYT
TRBV18 | 14 | ASSVKRPQGAVGYT
TRBV6-1 | 14 | ASSERQGATYNEQF
TRBV10-2 | 10 | ATTGGNQPQH
TRBV4-2 | 15 | ASSQDNAGEGFYGYT
TRBV19 | 12 | ASTTQGNTGELF
TRBV21-1 | 16 | ASSKDGGGPSSYNEQF
TRBV18 | 11 | ASSPRGLDGYT
TRBV6-2/TRBV6-3 | 13 | ASSYEGTEMYGYT
TRBV12-3/TRBV12-4 | 11 | ASLGQGWEKLF
TRBV5-1 | 13 | ASGQGIGGTGELF
TRBV7-3 | 13 | ASSLQVSSYNEQF
TRBV19 | 17 | ASSISSETGASNTGELF
TRBV5-1 | 13 | ASSLVSGMNSPLH
TRBV15 | 11 | ATSRDLTGTQH
TRBV11-2 | 13 | ASSYTAGGLVEQF
TRBV7-9 | 13 | ASSLFGGERNGYT
TRBV28 | 12 | ASSLTASFEGYT
TRBV4-1 | 11 | ASSQDLTSGPF
TRBV6-2/TRBV6-3 | 10 | ASSYVGAVAF